The 16 T cell receptor beta chains reported below all come from one sample, sequenced in a study of Ad26.COV2.S vaccination and SARS-CoV-2 variants. Clones were read by immunoSEQ multiplex PCR, and TCRdb kept only the in-frame ones, dropping some. Of about 350,000 clones in the sample, about 90% were seen once. This material consisted of peripheral blood, taken after recovery from COVID-19. The origin of the receptors is a human donor who had recovered from COVID-19.

This clone was seen a single time. The rearrangement uses TRBV5-1 and TRBJ2-6, with 7 bases fitting TRBD1. V was clipped by 3 bases and J by 2 bases; unmatched bases: 2. This CDR3 spans 15 amino acids. The germline V gene has CDR1 SGHRS and CDR2 YFSETQ. DNA of the CDR3: TGCGCCAGCAGCTCGGGACAGCCTGGGGCCAACGTCCTGACTTTC. This codes for CASSSGQPGANVLTF.

The chain recombines TRBV11-2 with TRBJ2-5, with D possibly being TRBD1 (5 bases). The CDR3 is 14 residues long. V lost 4 bases and J 5 bases, leaving 14 bases between the germline ends. Per the germline V gene, CDR1 is SGHAT and CDR2 is FQNNGV. The CDR3 sequence is CASSSGRFRETQYF. The CDR3 region has the DNA TGTGCCAGCAGCTCAGGGCGGTTTCGCGAGACCCAGTACTTC.

This sequence joins TRBV19 and TRBJ2-7, with 8 bases lining up with TRBD1. The germline V gene has CDR1 LNHDA and CDR2 SQIVND (reference sequence). Trimming at V came to 3 bases and at J to 4 bases, leaving 8 bases not matched to a gene. The CDR3 totals 15 residues. CDR3 nucleotide sequence: TGTGCCAGTAGTATTCGGAGAGGACAGGGTTACGAGCAGTACTTC. Translation gives CASSIRRGQGYEQYF.

The chain employs TRBV3-1 (or the pseudogene TRBV3-2) and TRBJ1-4; D remains ambiguous. Between the trimmed V and J ends, which lost 6 bases and 2 bases, there was a span of 10 bases. The CDR3 is 14 residues long. Germline V gene sequence: CDR1 LGHDT, CDR2 YNNKEL (reference sequence). The CDR3 DNA follows: TGTGCCAGCAGGCCTACAGCGACTAATGAAAAACTGTTTTTT. Translated: CASRPTATNEKLFF.

The chain has TRBV7-9 and TRBJ1-1, with D perhaps TRBD1 (6 bases). The CDR3 covers 13 residues. Trimming removed 7 bases at V and 0 bases at J, with 9 bases between. Germline CDR1 is SEHNR and CDR2 is FQNEAQ (reference sequence). DNA of the CDR3: TGTGCCAGCACCGACAGGTTGAACACTGAAGCTTTCTTT. This codes for CASTDRLNTEAFF.

The chain is built from TRBV5-1 and TRBJ2-2; TRBD1 matches 7 bases. Germline V gives CDR1 SGHRS, CDR2 YFSETQ. Trimming took 4 bases from V and 1 from J; bases not matched to a gene: 4. This CDR3 has 15 amino acids. CDR3 DNA: TGCGCCAGCAGCCTGGGGACAGTGAACACCGGGGAGCTGTTTTTT. It yields the protein CASSLGTVNTGELFF.

The V gene is TRBV6-2 or TRBV6-3, the J gene TRBJ2-5; TRBD1 is a possible D gene (6 bases). CDR3 length: 13 amino acids. The germline CDR1 and CDR2 sequences are MNHEY and SVGEGT. The V gene lost 2 bases and the J gene lost 4 bases, with 8 bases spanning the gap. CDR3 region: CASSYLGAETQYF. The CDR3 coding sequence is TGTGCCAGCAGTTACCTGGGGGCAGAGACCCAGTACTTC.

This chain uses TRBV27 with TRBJ1-4; D ambiguous. V was cut by 3 bases and J by 4 bases, with 9 bases left in between. Germline CDR1 reads MNHEY; CDR2 reads SMNVEV (reference sequence). The CDR3 is 14 amino acids. The CDR3 sequence: CASSFSLYNEKLFF. CDR3 in DNA: TGTGCCAGCAGTTTCTCACTTTATAATGAAAAACTGTTTTTT.

V gene TRBV18 combines with J gene TRBJ2-1, with D unclear. With 3 bases removed from V and 8 bases from J, the gap between germline ends came to 8 bases. CDR1 is KGHSH, CDR2 LQKENI, per germline. This CDR3 region has 12 residues. DNA for the CDR3: TGTGCCAGCTCACCTAACCTCGATGAGCAGTTCTTC. This encodes CASSPNLDEQFF.

CDR3: CASSLALAGSRGEQFF. The CDR3, as DNA: TGTGCCAGCAGCTTGGCTCTAGCGGGGAGTAGAGGTGAGCAGTTCTTC. The chain combines TRBV5-6 with TRBJ2-1; 9 nucleotides align to TRBD2. The germline CDR1 and CDR2 sequences are SGHDT and YYEEEE. There are 16 residues in the CDR3. V dropped 0 bases and J dropped 9; count of bases not matched to a gene: 10.

The J gene is TRBJ1-2, the V gene TRBV3-1 (or the pseudogene TRBV3-2); the D gene is possibly TRBD1 (5 bases). The germline V gene has CDR1 LGHDT and CDR2 YNNKEL (reference sequence). This CDR3 has 15 residues. Trimming shortened V by 1 base and J by 6 bases, and 15 bases separated the two germline ends. CDR3 in DNA: TGTGCCAGCAGCCAAGGTCCAGGGCTAGGGGATGGCTACACCTTC. It encodes CASSQGPGLGDGYTF.

J is TRBJ2-2 and V is TRBV10-1; D possibly corresponds to TRBD2 (5 bases). This CDR3 spans 13 amino acids. Looked up from germline, CDR1 is WNHNN and CDR2 is SYGVQD (reference sequence). V lost 3 bases, J lost 9 bases, and 11 bases lay in between. The CDR3 sequence is CASSERGPRELFF. The CDR3 DNA follows: TGCGCCAGCAGTGAAAGAGGGCCACGGGAGCTGTTTTTT.

The genes are TRBV14 and TRBJ2-7, with TRBD1 identical over 8 bases. After removal of 4 bases from V and 3 bases from J, the junction contained 11 bases not matched to a gene. CDR3 length: 16 amino acids. CDR1 SGHDN and CDR2 FVKESK come from the germline V gene. The CDR3 protein is CASSPQDRVSLYEQYF. As DNA, the CDR3 is TGTGCCAGCAGCCCTCAGGACAGGGTATCTCTCTACGAGCAGTACTTC.

V is TRBV13 and J is TRBJ1-1; no clear D gene. CDR3 size: 16 residues. Trimming removed 0 bases at V and 4 bases at J, with 15 bases between. Germline CDR1 PRHDT, CDR2 FYEKMQ (reference sequence). The CDR3 loop reads CASSLGGAGSVTEAFF. As DNA, the CDR3 is TGTGCCAGCAGCTTAGGCGGTGCAGGTTCGGTCACTGAAGCTTTCTTT.

The chain uses TRBV5-4 and TRBJ2-7; 7 bases fit TRBD2. Germline lookup yields CDR1 SGHNT and CDR2 YYREEE (reference sequence). The CDR3 is 14 amino acids. Trimming cost V 4 bases and J 3 bases; bases outside gene matches: 7. The DNA for the CDR3 is TGTGCCAGCAGCCTGGGGGGGGGAATCTACGAGCAGTACTTC. It is translated as CASSLGGGIYEQYF.

In DNA, the CDR3 is TGTGCCAGCAGCTTAGCGGGACAAACCCTACCCGAGCAGTACTTC. This sequence encodes CASSLAGQTLPEQYF. The rearrangement joins TRBV7-9 to TRBJ2-7; the D gene is possibly TRBD1 (6 bases). From germline, CDR1 is SEHNR and CDR2 FQNEAQ (reference sequence). Trimming cost V 0 bases and J 6 bases, with 15 bases left between them. CDR3 length: 15 amino acids.